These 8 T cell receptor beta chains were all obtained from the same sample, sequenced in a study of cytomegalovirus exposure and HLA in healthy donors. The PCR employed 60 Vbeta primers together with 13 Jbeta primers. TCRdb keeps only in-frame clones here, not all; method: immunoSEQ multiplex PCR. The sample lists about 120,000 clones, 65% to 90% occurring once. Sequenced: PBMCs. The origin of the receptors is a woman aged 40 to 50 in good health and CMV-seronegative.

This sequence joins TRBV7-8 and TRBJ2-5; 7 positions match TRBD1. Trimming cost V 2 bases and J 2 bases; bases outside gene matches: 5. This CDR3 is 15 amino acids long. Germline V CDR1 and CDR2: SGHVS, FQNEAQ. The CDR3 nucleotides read TGTGCCAGCAGCTTACCGGGACAGCTACAAGAGACCCAGTACTTC. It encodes CASSLPGQLQETQYF.

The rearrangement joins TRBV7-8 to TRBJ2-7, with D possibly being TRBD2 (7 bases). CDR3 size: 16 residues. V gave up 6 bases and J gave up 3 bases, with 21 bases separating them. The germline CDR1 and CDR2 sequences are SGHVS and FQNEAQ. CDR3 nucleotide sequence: TGTGCCAGCAGTCGTGGGGGCGGGGGCGCTTTCTACGAGCAGTACTTC. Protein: CASSRGGGGAFYEQYF.

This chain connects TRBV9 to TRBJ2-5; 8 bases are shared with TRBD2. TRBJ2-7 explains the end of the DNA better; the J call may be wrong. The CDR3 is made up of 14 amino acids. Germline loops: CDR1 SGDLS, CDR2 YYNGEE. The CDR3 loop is CASSSRGGSYEQYF. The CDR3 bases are TGTGCCAGCAGCTCACGGGGGGGCTCCTACGAGCAGTACTTC.

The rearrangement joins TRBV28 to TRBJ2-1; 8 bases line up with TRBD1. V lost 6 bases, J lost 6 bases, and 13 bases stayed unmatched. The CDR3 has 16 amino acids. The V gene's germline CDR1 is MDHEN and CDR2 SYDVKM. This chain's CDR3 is CASRLTDRVMANEQFF. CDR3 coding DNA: TGTGCCAGCAGACTAACGGACAGGGTCATGGCCAATGAGCAGTTCTTC.

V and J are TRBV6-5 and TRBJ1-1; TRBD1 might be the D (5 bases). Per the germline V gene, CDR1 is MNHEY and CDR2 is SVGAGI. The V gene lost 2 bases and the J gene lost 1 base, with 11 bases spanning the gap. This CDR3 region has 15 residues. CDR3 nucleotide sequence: TGTGCCAGCAGTTACAGGGGTCGAACGAACACTGAAGCTTTCTTT. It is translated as CASSYRGRTNTEAFF.

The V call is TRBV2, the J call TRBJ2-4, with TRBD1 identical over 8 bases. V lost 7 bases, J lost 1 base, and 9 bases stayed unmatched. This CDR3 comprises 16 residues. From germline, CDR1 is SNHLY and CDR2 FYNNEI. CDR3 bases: TGTGCCAGCATACGAGGACAGGGTCTTGCCAAAAACATTCAGTACTTC. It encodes CASIRGQGLAKNIQYF.

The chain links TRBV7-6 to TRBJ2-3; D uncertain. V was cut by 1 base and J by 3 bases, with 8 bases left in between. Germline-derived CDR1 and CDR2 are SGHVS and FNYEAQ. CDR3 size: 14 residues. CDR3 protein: CASSLDAVTDTQYF. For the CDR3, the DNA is TGTGCCAGCAGCTTAGACGCGGTAACAGATACGCAGTATTTT.

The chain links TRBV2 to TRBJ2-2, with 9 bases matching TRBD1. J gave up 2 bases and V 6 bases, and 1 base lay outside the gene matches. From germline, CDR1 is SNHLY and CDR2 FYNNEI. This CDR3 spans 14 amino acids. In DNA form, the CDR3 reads TGTGCCAGCAGACAGGGGGCTAACACCGGGGAGCTGTTTTTT. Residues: CASRQGANTGELFF.